The next 31 T cell receptor beta chains were all read from a single sample in a study of blood T cell repertoires in COVID-19 (TCRdb year 2020). Receptor amplification or capture employed the immunoSEQ multiplex PCR assay. The table comes from immuneACCESS by way of TCRdb, which keeps in-frame sequences with V and J called. Part of the clones is missing from these tables; in studies checked, under half for an unresolved V gene and the rest for unknown reasons. The sample profile shows about 150,000 clones; 75% to 95% of them were found once. The ten largest clones capture 0.5% to 0.6% of the sample. The sample consisted of peripheral blood. The receptors originated from a man in his forties or fifties with acute or convalescent COVID-19.

The V and J genes are TRBV25-1 and TRBJ2-2, with a weak D call TRBD1 (5 bases). CDR1 MGHDK and CDR2 SYGVNS come from the germline V gene. V was trimmed by 7 bases and J by 5 bases, leaving 17 bases between them. This CDR3 comprises 15 residues. The CDR3 loop reads CASTDKGLSTGELFF. The CDR3 DNA reads as TGTGCCAGCACGGACAAGGGTCTTAGTACCGGGGAGCTGTTTTTT.

V and J are TRBV14 and TRBJ1-2; D ambiguous. CDR1 is SGHDN, CDR2 FVKESK, per germline. V dropped 1 base and J dropped 2 bases, with 5 bases sitting between them. The CDR3 extends over 13 amino acids. The DNA for the CDR3 is TGTGCCAGCAGCCAAGGTCGGAACTATGGCTACACCTTC. This encodes CASSQGRNYGYTF. The full variable domain, rest sourced from reference TRBV14 and TRBJ1-2, is EAGVTQFPSHSVIEKGQTVTLRCDPISGHDNLYWYRRVMGKEIKFLLHFVKESKQDESGMPNNRFLAERTGGTYSTLKVQPAELEDSGVYFCASSQGRNYGYTFGSGTRLTVV.

The V gene is TRBV15, the J gene TRBJ2-7; no definite D call. The CDR3 is made up of 13 amino acids. Trimming pared 1 base from V and 4 bases from J, leaving 8 bases between. The germline gives CDR1 LNHNV, CDR2 YYDKDF (reference sequence). The CDR3 DNA reads as TGTGCCACCAGCAGAGCCCGTTTATACGAGCAGTACTTC. This encodes CATSRARLYEQYF.

J is TRBJ1-1 and V is TRBV19; weak D call: TRBD1 (6 bases). V was cut by 5 bases and J by 5 bases, with 24 bases left in between. CDR3 length: 17 residues. Germline assignment: CDR1 LNHDA and CDR2 SQIVND (reference sequence). CDR3 residues: CASSRGWTGGEGTEAFF. Here the CDR3 DNA reads TGTGCCAGTAGTCGGGGGTGGACGGGGGGCGAAGGAACTGAAGCTTTCTTT.

The table lists this clone with a count of one. The V and J genes are TRBV7-9 and TRBJ1-3; D remains unclear. This CDR3 has 15 amino acids. Germline V gives CDR1 SEHNR, CDR2 FQNEAQ (reference sequence). V was shortened by 0 bases and J by 0 bases, with 6 bases between the two germline ends. The CDR3 bases are TGTGCCAGCAGCTTAGCGTCCAACTCTGGAAACACCATATATTTT. Translating gives CASSLASNSGNTIYF.

A note on this clone: This sample includes further DNA sequences coding for the same CDR3. V gene TRBV11-1 combines with J gene TRBJ1-1; the D is unclear. CDR1 is SGHAT, CDR2 FQDESV, per germline (reference sequence). The CDR3 contains 12 residues. V was trimmed by 5 bases and J by 3 bases, leaving 7 bases between them. CDR3 protein: CASSHRDTEAFF. CDR3 nucleotides: TGTGCCAGCAGCCATAGAGACACTGAAGCTTTCTTT.

This chain joins TRBV6-2 or TRBV6-3 and TRBJ2-6; unclear D gene. Germline CDR1 and CDR2: MNHEY and SVGEGT. The CDR3 totals 15 residues. V dropped 6 bases and J dropped 2 bases, with 11 bases sitting between them. The CDR3 coding sequence is TGTGCCAGCAGCATTAACATCCCTGGGGCCAACGTCCTGACTTTC. It translates to CASSINIPGANVLTF.

The chain employs TRBV30 and TRBJ2-5; TRBD1 matches 8 bases. There are 14 residues in the CDR3. The trim removed 3 bases at V and 4 bases at J, leaving 7 bases unmatched. Germline CDR1 and CDR2: GTSNPN and SVGIG (reference sequence). This chain's CDR3 is CAWSTQGVTETQYF. CDR3 in DNA: TGTGCCTGGAGCACACAGGGGGTGACAGAGACCCAGTACTTC.

The chain combines TRBV7-3 with TRBJ2-1; D remains unclear. Germline CDR1 reads SGHTA; CDR2 reads FQGTGA. With 0 bases removed from V and 15 bases from J, the gap between germline ends came to 15 bases. This CDR3 spans 13 amino acids. The CDR3 region is CASSLTETGGRFF. CDR3 bases: TGTGCCAGCAGCTTAACGGAGACTGGCGGTAGGTTCTTC.

The chain is built from TRBV29-1 and TRBJ2-1; 8 bases are a match to TRBD2. Germline V gene lookup returns CDR1 SQVTM and CDR2 ANQGSEA. J gave up 2 bases and V 6 bases, and 9 bases lay outside the gene matches. CDR3 length: 15 amino acids. CDR3 sequence: CSVAGTSFAYNEQFF. CDR3 nucleotides: TGCAGCGTGGCCGGGACTAGTTTCGCCTACAATGAGCAGTTCTTC.

The chain is built from TRBV12-5 and TRBJ2-2, with 11 bases lining up with TRBD2. This CDR3 contains 17 residues. Germline lookup yields CDR1 LGHNT and CDR2 FRNRAP. The trim removed 1 base at V and 6 bases at J, leaving 7 bases unmatched. CDR3 sequence reads: CASGLGLAGLGAGELFF. The CDR3 region has the DNA TGTGCTAGTGGTTTGGGACTAGCGGGGCTTGGCGCCGGGGAGCTGTTTTTT.

V and J are TRBV7-2 and TRBJ1-3; perhaps TRBD1 as D (6 bases). This CDR3 region has 15 residues. Trimming took off 5 bases at V and 4 bases at J, with 15 bases between the two ends. From germline, CDR1 is SGHTA and CDR2 FQGNSA. Here the CDR3 reads CASSQWSGGGNTIYF. The CDR3, as DNA: TGTGCCAGCAGCCAATGGTCGGGGGGCGGAAACACCATATATTTT.

This clone was recorded only once. The V call is TRBV27, the J call TRBJ1-5; TRBD1 matches 10 bases. The CDR3 has 14 amino acids. The V gene's germline CDR1 is MNHEY and CDR2 SMNVEV (reference sequence). V dropped 5 bases and J dropped 6; count of bases not matched to a gene: 4. The CDR3, as DNA: TGTGCCAGCAGTGATGGACAGGGGGTTCAGCCCCAGCATTTT. Translated: CASSDGQGVQPQHF.

The rearrangement links TRBV5-1 to TRBJ1-2; D perhaps matches TRBD1 (5 bases). The CDR3 covers 14 residues. Germline V gene sequence: CDR1 SGHRS, CDR2 YFSETQ. Trimming took off 3 bases at V and 1 base at J, with 10 bases between the two ends. The chain's CDR3 is CASSWRGSNYGYTF. The CDR3 bases are TGCGCCAGCAGCTGGAGGGGCAGTAACTATGGCTACACCTTC. Full variable domain (outside the CDR3, taken from reference TRBV5-1 and TRBJ1-2): KAGVTQTPRYLIKTRGQQVTLSCSPISGHRSVSWYQQTPGQGLQFLFEYFSETQRNKGNFPGRFSGRQFSNSRSEMNVSTLELGDSALYLCASSWRGSNYGYTFGSGTRLTVV.

This chain joins TRBV7-2 and TRBJ1-4; no clear D. The length of the CDR3 is 15 residues. V shed 5 bases and J shed 8 bases, with 18 bases lying between them. The germline CDR1 and CDR2 sequences are SGHTA and FQGNSA. CDR3 nucleotides: TGTGCCAGCAGCGCCACCCGGGGTACCTTGGAAAAACTGTTTTTT. It encodes CASSATRGTLEKLFF.

The V gene is TRBV29-1, the J gene TRBJ2-3; TRBD2 might be the D (5 bases). CDR1 and CDR2 (germline): SQVTM, ANQGSEA. This CDR3 region has 14 residues. Trimming took 4 bases from V and 3 from J, leaving 14 bases between them. CDR3 nucleotides: TGCAGCGTTGGCGGTCCCGGCGGGACAGATACGCAGTATTTT. It translates to CSVGGPGGTDTQYF.

The sample holds one count of this clone. The rearrangement uses TRBV11-2 and TRBJ1-3; possible D gene TRBD1, 6 bases. V gave up 5 bases and J gave up 0 bases, with 14 bases separating them. This CDR3 region has 16 residues. Germline V gives CDR1 SGHAT, CDR2 FQNNGV. In DNA, the CDR3 is TGTGCCAGCAGCCGGGGGGGACATAGCTCTGGAAACACCATATATTTT. This translates into CASSRGGHSSGNTIYF.

This clone came up once. J is TRBJ1-5 and V is TRBV7-8; TRBD1 aligns across 7 bases. The germline gives CDR1 SGHVS, CDR2 FQNEAQ. After removal of 5 bases from V and 11 bases from J, the junction contained 12 bases not matched to a gene. CDR3 size: 14 residues. The CDR3 loop reads CASSLRDSNPTQHF. The CDR3 bases are TGTGCCAGCAGCCTGAGGGACAGCAACCCTACCCAGCATTTT.

V and J are TRBV28 and TRBJ2-1; 8 positions match TRBD2. Germline V gene lookup returns CDR1 MDHEN and CDR2 SYDVKM. Trimming cost V 4 bases and J 7 bases; bases outside gene matches: 9. This CDR3 spans 15 amino acids. DNA for the CDR3: TGTGCCAGCAGTTCACCGGGACTAGAAATAAATGAGCAGTTCTTC. It specifies CASSSPGLEINEQFF.

The chain couples TRBV2 to TRBJ2-3, with D perhaps matching TRBD2 (5 bases). Germline values: CDR1 SNHLY, CDR2 FYNNEI. The CDR3 runs 15 residues. V was shortened by 4 bases and J by 4 bases, with 15 bases between the two germline ends. The CDR3 region is CASSGTSLRSDTQYF. CDR3 bases: TGTGCCAGCAGTGGGACTTCCTTAAGATCAGATACGCAGTATTTT.

The CDR3 protein is CASGAGWKDNEQFF. The CDR3 region has the DNA TGTGCCAGCGGGGCGGGATGGAAGGACAATGAGCAGTTCTTC. This chain links TRBV6-5 with TRBJ2-1; TRBD2 is a possible D gene (6 bases). V was shortened by 8 bases and J by 5 bases, with 16 bases between the two germline ends. Germline CDR1 and CDR2: MNHEY and SVGAGI. The CDR3 consists of 14 residues.

The chain has TRBV4-1 and TRBJ1-6; TRBD1 might be the D (5 bases). CDR1 and CDR2 from the germline V gene are MGHRA and YSYEKL. There are 14 residues in the CDR3. Between the trimmed V and J ends, which lost 4 bases and 9 bases, there was a span of 13 bases. CDR3 nucleotide sequence: TGCGCCAGCAGCCGCGGGGACTTCCCTTCACCCCTCCACTTT. This gives the protein CASSRGDFPSPLHF.

The V gene is TRBV7-9, the J gene TRBJ1-2; D might be TRBD1 (6 bases). Germline V gives CDR1 SEHNR, CDR2 FQNEAQ (reference sequence). The CDR3 sequence is 13 residues long. Trimming took off 8 bases at V and 5 bases at J, with 15 bases between the two ends. CDR3 sequence: CASVAGAIYGYTF. The CDR3 DNA sequence: TGTGCCAGCGTCGCAGGGGCGATATATGGCTACACCTTC.

The chain uses TRBV12-3 or TRBV12-4 and TRBJ1-2, with 7 bases matching TRBD1. The CDR3 sequence is 13 residues long. V was clipped by 5 bases and J by 7 bases; unmatched bases: 7. CDR3 nucleotide sequence: TGTGCCAGCAGTAGAGACAGGGCGAGTGGCTACACCTTC. Translating gives CASSRDRASGYTF.

This chain links TRBV28 with TRBJ1-2, with TRBD1 identical over 8 bases. V was clipped by 4 bases and J by 6 bases; unmatched bases: 22. The CDR3 runs 19 residues. Germline CDR1 MDHEN, CDR2 SYDVKM. The CDR3 DNA sequence: TGTGCCAGCAGTTCTCCCGCCACACTACAGGGGGGATCGCATGATGGCTACACCTTC. Protein product: CASSSPATLQGGSHDGYTF.

The V gene is TRBV19, the J gene TRBJ1-5; the D is unclear. With 6 bases removed from V and 2 bases from J, the gap between germline ends came to 14 bases. The CDR3 length is 15 residues. Germline CDR1 and CDR2: LNHDA and SQIVND (reference sequence). The chain's CDR3 is CASRATAAGNQPQHF. CDR3 nucleotides: TGTGCCAGTAGGGCCACAGCGGCGGGCAATCAGCCCCAGCATTTT. Supplemented by reference TRBV19 and TRBJ1-5, the full variable domain reads DGGITQSPKYLFRKEGQNVTLSCEQNLNHDAMYWYRQDPGQGLRLIYYSQIVNDFQKGDIAEGYSVSREKKESFPLTVTSAQKNPTAFYLCASRATAAGNQPQHFGDGTRLSIL.

The CDR3 is CASSGTSGVGTDTQYF. The CDR3 DNA reads TGCGCCAGCAGCGGGACTAGCGGGGTCGGTACAGATACGCAGTATTTT. The rearrangement uses TRBV5-1 and TRBJ2-3; 13 nucleotides align to TRBD2. CDR1 and CDR2 (germline): SGHRS, YFSETQ. V was pared by 4 bases and J by 3 bases, with 5 bases of the junction left unmatched. The CDR3 is made up of 16 amino acids.

The rearrangement joins TRBV6-2 or TRBV6-3 to TRBJ2-2; D gene ambiguous. V was cut by 6 bases and J by 7 bases, with 9 bases left in between. The CDR3 is made up of 12 amino acids. Germline CDR1 is MNHEY and CDR2 is SVGEGT. The CDR3 DNA sequence: TGTGCCAGCAGCAGACATGGCGGGGAGCTGTTTTTT. This codes for CASSRHGGELFF.

This chain connects TRBV28 to TRBJ2-7; 7 bases align to TRBD1. Germline lookup yields CDR1 MDHEN and CDR2 SYDVKM. This CDR3 contains 12 residues. The V segment lost 7 bases and the J segment 5 bases; nucleotides outside the gene matches: 5. Here the CDR3 reads CASKGANNEQYV. The CDR3 nucleotides are TGTGCCAGCAAGGGGGCGAACAACGAGCAGTACGTC.

With respect to this clone: Other DNA variants within this sample encode the same CDR3. The V gene is TRBV27, the J gene TRBJ1-1, with a weak D call TRBD1 (5 bases). The V and J ends lost 2 bases and 0 bases respectively, with 7 bases between them. This CDR3 comprises 14 residues. The germline CDR1 and CDR2 sequences are MNHEY and SMNVEV (reference sequence). The CDR3 DNA follows: TGTGCCAGCAGTTTACAGGGCATGAACACTGAAGCTTTCTTT. Translating gives CASSLQGMNTEAFF.

The chain links TRBV14 to TRBJ1-1; D is uncertain. V lost 4 bases to trimming and J lost 3 bases, with 9 bases between them. The CDR3 has 13 residues. CDR1 and CDR2 (germline): SGHDN, FVKESK. The CDR3 DNA reads TGTGCCAGCAGCCTCGGACTCCACACTGAAGCTTTCTTT. Residues: CASSLGLHTEAFF. The variable domain in full, completed from reference TRBV14 and TRBJ1-1, reads EAGVTQFPSHSVIEKGQTVTLRCDPISGHDNLYWYRRVMGKEIKFLLHFVKESKQDESGMPNNRFLAERTGGTYSTLKVQPAELEDSGVYFCASSLGLHTEAFFGQGTRLTVV.